The rows below give T cell receptor beta chains drawn from one sample of a study of blood T cell repertoires in COVID-19. Some clones are missing from TCRdb's copy, which holds only in-frame ones; the method was immunoSEQ multiplex PCR. The data show about 140,000 clones, 80% to 90% seen once. Sequencing was performed on peripheral blood. The receptors come from a human donor with acute or convalescent COVID-19. The donor label of this sample is uncertain. Both conserved end residues are part of each CDR3. A D gene is named only where the DNA matches it firmly. The size field is filled for only some rows; it gives once, few, many or a size class.

V gene: TRBV2; D gene: -; clone size: -; J gene: TRBJ2-5; CDR3 protein: CASKGGGETQYF; CDR3 DNA: TGTGCCAGCAAGGGAGGGGGTGAGACCCAGTACTTC
V gene: TRBV27; D gene: TRBD1; clone size: few; J gene: TRBJ1-2; CDR3 protein: CASSPHDRAYGYTF; CDR3 DNA: TGTGCCAGCAGTCCTCATGACAGGGCCTATGGCTACACCTTC
V gene: TRBV19; D gene: -; clone size: -; J gene: TRBJ1-2; CDR3 protein: CASTTPNPSGNYGYTF; CDR3 DNA: TGTGCCAGTACCACCCCAAACCCGTCAGGAAACTATGGCTACACCTTC
V gene: TRBV28; D gene: -; clone size: -; J gene: TRBJ1-2; CDR3 protein: CASSPGLSYGYTF; CDR3 DNA: TGTGCCAGCAGCCCAGGGCTTAGCTATGGCTACACCTTC
V gene: TRBV5-1; D gene: TRBD2; clone size: -; J gene: TRBJ2-3; CDR3 protein: CASSLGLGRESADTQYF; CDR3 DNA: TGCGCCAGCAGCCTGGGTCTTGGGCGGGAGTCCGCAGATACGCAGTATTTT
V gene: TRBV9; D gene: TRBD1; clone size: once; J gene: TRBJ1-6; CDR3 protein: CASSVGTGGNSPLHF; CDR3 DNA: TGTGCCAGCAGCGTCGGGACAGGGGGTAATTCACCCCTCCACTTT
V gene: TRBV3-1/TRBV3-2; D gene: -; clone size: -; J gene: TRBJ1-2; CDR3 protein: CASSQGQDYGYTF; CDR3 DNA: TGTGCCAGCAGCCAAGGACAGGACTATGGCTACACCTTC
V gene: TRBV3-1/TRBV3-2; D gene: -; clone size: -; J gene: TRBJ1-2; CDR3 protein: CASSQSGQDLYGYTF; CDR3 DNA: TGTGCCAGCAGCCAATCAGGGCAGGATTTATATGGCTACACCTTC
V gene: TRBV4-2; D gene: -; clone size: -; J gene: TRBJ2-7; CDR3 protein: CASSQVGDSTYEQYF; CDR3 DNA: TGTGCCAGCAGCCAAGTGGGCGACAGCACCTACGAGCAGTACTTC
V gene: TRBV7-3; D gene: -; clone size: -; J gene: TRBJ2-2; CDR3 protein: CASSPTGDPTGLFF; CDR3 DNA: TGTGCCAGCAGCCCAACGGGGGACCCGACCGGGCTGTTTTTT
V gene: TRBV19; D gene: TRBD1; clone size: once; J gene: TRBJ1-1; CDR3 protein: CASGAGQDSSEAFF; CDR3 DNA: TGTGCCAGTGGCGCGGGACAGGACTCATCTGAAGCTTTCTTT
V gene: TRBV7-2; D gene: -; clone size: -; J gene: TRBJ1-2; CDR3 protein: CASSPTRYGYTF; CDR3 DNA: TGTGCCAGCAGCCCCACTCGGTATGGCTACACCTTC
V gene: TRBV30; D gene: -; clone size: -; J gene: TRBJ2-5; CDR3 protein: CAFGLQETQYF; CDR3 DNA: TGTGCCTTCGGACTTCAAGAGACCCAGTACTTC
V gene: TRBV12-3/TRBV12-4; D gene: -; clone size: -; J gene: TRBJ1-1; CDR3 protein: CASRRGTTAEAFF; CDR3 DNA: TGTGCCAGCAGAAGAGGGACTACGGCTGAAGCTTTCTTT
V gene: TRBV12-3/TRBV12-4; D gene: -; clone size: -; J gene: TRBJ1-6; CDR3 protein: CASSFPRSPLHF; CDR3 DNA: TGTGCCAGCAGTTTTCCGCGTTCACCCCTCCACTTT
V gene: TRBV6-2/TRBV6-3; D gene: TRBD2; clone size: -; J gene: TRBJ2-1; CDR3 protein: CASSYYGGGNNEQFF; CDR3 DNA: TGTGCCAGCAGTTATTACGGGGGGGGTAACAATGAGCAGTTCTTC
V gene: TRBV7-8; D gene: -; clone size: -; J gene: TRBJ2-1; CDR3 protein: CASSLTASYNEQFF; CDR3 DNA: TGTGCCAGCAGCTTAACTGCCTCCTACAATGAGCAGTTCTTC
V gene: TRBV6-2/TRBV6-3; D gene: -; clone size: -; J gene: TRBJ1-2; CDR3 protein: CASSPGGKEVRSNYGYTF; CDR3 DNA: TGTGCCAGCAGCCCTGGGGGGAAGGAGGTTCGATCGAACTATGGCTACACCTTC
V gene: TRBV15; D gene: -; clone size: -; J gene: TRBJ2-2; CDR3 protein: CATSSSRPNTGELFF; CDR3 DNA: TGTGCCACCAGCAGTAGCCGGCCGAACACCGGGGAGCTGTTTTTT
V gene: TRBV5-6; D gene: TRBD1; clone size: -; J gene: TRBJ1-1; CDR3 protein: CASSIDRGAHGNTEAFF; CDR3 DNA: TGTGCCAGCAGCATTGACAGGGGTGCCCATGGAAACACTGAAGCTTTCTTT
V gene: TRBV7-3; D gene: TRBD2; clone size: -; J gene: TRBJ2-5; CDR3 protein: CASRHPGLARQETQYF; CDR3 DNA: TGTGCCAGCAGACACCCGGGACTAGCTCGGCAAGAGACCCAGTACTTC
V gene: TRBV3-1/TRBV3-2; D gene: -; clone size: -; J gene: TRBJ2-6; CDR3 protein: CASRITGSGANVLTF; CDR3 DNA: TGTGCCAGCAGAATCACAGGTTCTGGGGCCAACGTCCTGACTTTC
V gene: TRBV9; D gene: -; clone size: -; J gene: TRBJ1-1; CDR3 protein: CASSVSLTGSTEAFF; CDR3 DNA: TGTGCCAGCAGCGTAAGTCTTACGGGGAGCACTGAAGCTTTCTTT
V gene: TRBV7-9; D gene: -; clone size: -; J gene: TRBJ2-5; CDR3 protein: CASSHASVGRETQYF; CDR3 DNA: TGTGCCAGCAGCCACGCGAGTGTGGGGCGGGAGACCCAGTACTTC
V gene: TRBV29-1; D gene: TRBD1; clone size: -; J gene: TRBJ1-2; CDR3 protein: CSVGQGRGYTF; CDR3 DNA: TGCAGCGTTGGACAGGGACGAGGCTACACCTTC
V gene: TRBV15; D gene: -; clone size: -; J gene: TRBJ1-1; CDR3 protein: CATGRQGRVGTEAFF; CDR3 DNA: TGTGCCACCGGGAGGCAGGGCAGAGTTGGCACTGAAGCTTTCTTT
V gene: TRBV6-2/TRBV6-3; D gene: TRBD1; clone size: -; J gene: TRBJ1-1; CDR3 protein: CASSYPGQPEAFF; CDR3 DNA: TGTGCCAGCAGTTACCCGGGACAGCCCGAAGCTTTCTTT
V gene: TRBV6-2/TRBV6-3; D gene: TRBD1; clone size: few; J gene: TRBJ1-2; CDR3 protein: CASSQGQGYGYTF; CDR3 DNA: TGTGCCAGCAGTCAAGGACAGGGGTATGGCTACACCTTC
V gene: TRBV11-3; D gene: -; clone size: once; J gene: TRBJ2-3; CDR3 protein: CASSPRDMSDTQYF; CDR3 DNA: TGTGCCAGCAGCCCCAGGGACATGTCCGATACGCAGTATTTT
V gene: TRBV6-2/TRBV6-3; D gene: TRBD2; clone size: few; J gene: TRBJ2-2; CDR3 protein: CASSYAGGTGELFF; CDR3 DNA: TGTGCCAGCAGTTACGCGGGGGGAACCGGGGAGCTGTTTTTT
V gene: TRBV4-1; D gene: TRBD2; clone size: -; J gene: TRBJ2-5; CDR3 protein: CASSRLAGAQETQYF; CDR3 DNA: TGCGCCAGCAGCCGCCTAGCGGGGGCCCAAGAGACCCAGTACTTC
V gene: TRBV6-5; D gene: -; clone size: -; J gene: TRBJ1-2; CDR3 protein: CASSYSAGQNYGYTF; CDR3 DNA: TGTGCCAGCAGTTACTCGGCAGGGCAGAACTATGGCTACACCTTC
V gene: TRBV18; D gene: -; clone size: -; J gene: TRBJ1-3; CDR3 protein: CASSSDRNSGNTIYF; CDR3 DNA: TGTGCCAGCTCATCCGACAGAAACTCTGGAAACACCATATATTTT
V gene: TRBV19; D gene: TRBD1; clone size: once; J gene: TRBJ1-5; CDR3 protein: CASSDRGNQPQHF; CDR3 DNA: TGTGCCAGTTCGGACAGGGGTAATCAGCCCCAGCATTTT
V gene: TRBV6-5; D gene: TRBD1; clone size: -; J gene: TRBJ1-2; CDR3 protein: CASSWDRRTNGYTF; CDR3 DNA: TGTGCCAGCAGTTGGGACAGACGAACGAATGGCTACACCTTC
V gene: TRBV7-2; D gene: TRBD2; clone size: -; J gene: TRBJ2-4; CDR3 protein: CASSLDSGIAKNIQYF; CDR3 DNA: TGTGCCAGCAGCTTAGATAGCGGGATAGCCAAAAACATTCAGTACTTC
V gene: TRBV24-1; D gene: TRBD2; clone size: -; J gene: TRBJ2-1; CDR3 protein: CATKGTSEGTEQFF; CDR3 DNA: TGTGCCACCAAAGGGACTAGCGAGGGGACTGAGCAGTTCTTC
V gene: TRBV4-2; D gene: -; clone size: -; J gene: TRBJ1-2; CDR3 protein: CASSQDFDRNPGGYTF; CDR3 DNA: TGTGCCAGCAGCCAAGATTTCGACAGGAACCCTGGGGGCTACACCTTC
V gene: TRBV9; D gene: TRBD1; clone size: -; J gene: TRBJ2-2; CDR3 protein: CASRLTGGGYSTGELFF; CDR3 DNA: TGTGCCAGCAGACTAACAGGGGGCGGCTACAGCACCGGGGAGCTGTTTTTT
V gene: TRBV2; D gene: TRBD1; clone size: -; J gene: TRBJ2-7; CDR3 protein: CASSLRQGAPYEQYF; CDR3 DNA: TGTGCCAGCAGTTTGAGACAGGGGGCCCCCTACGAGCAGTACTTC
V gene: TRBV19; D gene: TRBD1; clone size: -; J gene: TRBJ1-5; CDR3 protein: CASRPQGASQPQHF; CDR3 DNA: TGTGCCAGTAGGCCTCAGGGGGCATCTCAGCCCCAGCATTTT
V gene: TRBV7-2; D gene: -; clone size: -; J gene: TRBJ2-7; CDR3 protein: CASSLTQGSYEQYF; CDR3 DNA: TGTGCCAGCAGCTTAACACAGGGTAGCTACGAGCAGTACTTC
V gene: TRBV28; D gene: TRBD1; clone size: -; J gene: TRBJ2-3; CDR3 protein: CASPDRGADTQYF; CDR3 DNA: TGTGCCAGCCCTGACAGGGGGGCAGATACGCAGTATTTT
V gene: TRBV19; D gene: TRBD1; clone size: -; J gene: TRBJ2-5; CDR3 protein: CASSIGQGVALGETQYF; CDR3 DNA: TGTGCCAGTAGTATCGGACAGGGTGTCGCGTTGGGAGAGACCCAGTACTTC
V gene: TRBV15; D gene: TRBD2; clone size: -; J gene: TRBJ2-3; CDR3 protein: CATSRTILAGVGTDTQYF; CDR3 DNA: TGTGCCACCAGCAGAACCATCTTAGCGGGGGTGGGGACAGATACGCAGTATTTT
V gene: TRBV7-9; D gene: TRBD1; clone size: -; J gene: TRBJ1-2; CDR3 protein: CASRIRDRALGYTF; CDR3 DNA: TGTGCCAGCAGGATCCGGGACAGGGCACTTGGCTACACCTTC
V gene: TRBV28; D gene: -; clone size: -; J gene: TRBJ1-1; CDR3 protein: CASSQHRLNTEAFF; CDR3 DNA: TGTGCCAGCAGTCAACACAGATTGAACACTGAAGCTTTCTTT
V gene: TRBV11-2; D gene: TRBD2; clone size: -; J gene: TRBJ2-3; CDR3 protein: CASSLVLAGTQYF; CDR3 DNA: TGTGCCAGCAGCTTAGTGCTAGCGGGTACGCAGTATTTT
V gene: TRBV5-6; D gene: -; clone size: once; J gene: TRBJ1-2; CDR3 protein: CASSLASKDIRDGYTF; CDR3 DNA: TGTGCCAGCAGCTTGGCCTCCAAGGACATACGTGATGGCTACACCTTC
V gene: TRBV19; D gene: -; clone size: once; J gene: TRBJ2-2; CDR3 protein: CASKGTPFSNTGELFF; CDR3 DNA: TGTGCCAGTAAGGGGACACCTTTCTCGAACACCGGGGAGCTGTTTTTT
V gene: TRBV7-9; D gene: TRBD1; clone size: -; J gene: TRBJ2-3; CDR3 protein: CASSPGQGNRDTQYF; CDR3 DNA: TGTGCCAGCAGCCCCGGACAGGGGAATCGAGATACGCAGTATTTT
V gene: TRBV24-1; D gene: -; clone size: -; J gene: TRBJ2-7; CDR3 protein: CATSAGDTYEQYF; CDR3 DNA: TGTGCCACCAGCGCGGGGGACACCTACGAGCAGTACTTC
V gene: TRBV24-1; D gene: -; clone size: -; J gene: TRBJ1-1; CDR3 protein: CATSDITGGENTEAFF; CDR3 DNA: TGTGCCACCAGTGATATAACCGGGGGTGAGAACACTGAAGCTTTCTTT
V gene: TRBV12-3/TRBV12-4; D gene: TRBD1; clone size: once; J gene: TRBJ1-1; CDR3 protein: CASIDRENTEAFF; CDR3 DNA: TGTGCCAGCATAGACAGGGAGAACACTGAAGCTTTCTTT
V gene: TRBV7-3; D gene: -; clone size: once; J gene: TRBJ2-6; CDR3 protein: CASSSGLSGANVLTF; CDR3 DNA: TGTGCCAGCAGCTCGGGACTCTCTGGGGCCAACGTCCTGACTTTC